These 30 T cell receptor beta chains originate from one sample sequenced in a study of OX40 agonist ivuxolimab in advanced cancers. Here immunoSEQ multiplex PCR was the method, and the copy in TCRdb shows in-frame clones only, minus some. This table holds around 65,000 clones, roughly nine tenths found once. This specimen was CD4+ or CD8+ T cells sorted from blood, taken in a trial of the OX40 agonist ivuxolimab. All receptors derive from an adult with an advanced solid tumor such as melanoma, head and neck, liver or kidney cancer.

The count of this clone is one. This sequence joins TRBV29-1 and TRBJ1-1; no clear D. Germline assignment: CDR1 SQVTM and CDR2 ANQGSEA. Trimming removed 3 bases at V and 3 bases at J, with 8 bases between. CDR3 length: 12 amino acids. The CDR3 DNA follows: TGCAGCGTTGATTATGGCTACACTGAAGCTTTCTTT. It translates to CSVDYGYTEAFF.

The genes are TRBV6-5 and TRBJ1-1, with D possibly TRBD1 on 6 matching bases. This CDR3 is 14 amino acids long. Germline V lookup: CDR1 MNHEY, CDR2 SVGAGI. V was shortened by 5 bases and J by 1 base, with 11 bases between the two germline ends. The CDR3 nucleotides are TGTGCCAGCAGTGTGACAGGCACGAACACTGAAGCTTTCTTT. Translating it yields CASSVTGTNTEAFF.

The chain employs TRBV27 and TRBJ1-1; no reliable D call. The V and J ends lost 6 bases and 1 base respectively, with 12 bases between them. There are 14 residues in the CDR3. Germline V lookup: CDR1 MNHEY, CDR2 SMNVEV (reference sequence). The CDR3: CASRSRERNTEAFF. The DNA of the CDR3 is TGTGCCAGCAGATCCCGGGAACGGAACACTGAAGCTTTCTTT.

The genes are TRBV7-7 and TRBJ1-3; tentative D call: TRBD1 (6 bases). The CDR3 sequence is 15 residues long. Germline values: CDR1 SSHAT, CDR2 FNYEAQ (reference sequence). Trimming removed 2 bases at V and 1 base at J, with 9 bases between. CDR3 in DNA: TGTGCCAGCAGCTTAAACAGGGTATCTGGAAACACCATATATTTT. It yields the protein CASSLNRVSGNTIYF.

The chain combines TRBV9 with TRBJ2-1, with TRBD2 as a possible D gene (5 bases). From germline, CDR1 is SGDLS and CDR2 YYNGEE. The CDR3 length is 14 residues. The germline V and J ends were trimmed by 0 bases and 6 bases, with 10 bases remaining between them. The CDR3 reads CASSVVGLPNEQFF. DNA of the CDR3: TGTGCCAGCAGCGTAGTTGGACTTCCCAATGAGCAGTTCTTC.

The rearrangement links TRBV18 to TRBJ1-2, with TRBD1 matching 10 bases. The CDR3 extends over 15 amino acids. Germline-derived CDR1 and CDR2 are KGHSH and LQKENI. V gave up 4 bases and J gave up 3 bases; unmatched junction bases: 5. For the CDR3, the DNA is TGTGCCAGCTCACGTGAAGACAGGGGGCACTATGGCTACACCTTC. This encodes CASSREDRGHYGYTF.

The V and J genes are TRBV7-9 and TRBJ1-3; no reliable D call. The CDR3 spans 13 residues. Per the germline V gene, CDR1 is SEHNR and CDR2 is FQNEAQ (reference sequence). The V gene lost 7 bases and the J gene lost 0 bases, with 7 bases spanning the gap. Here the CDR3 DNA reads TGTGCCAGCAAGGGTTCCTCTGGAAACACCATATATTTT. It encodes CASKGSSGNTIYF.

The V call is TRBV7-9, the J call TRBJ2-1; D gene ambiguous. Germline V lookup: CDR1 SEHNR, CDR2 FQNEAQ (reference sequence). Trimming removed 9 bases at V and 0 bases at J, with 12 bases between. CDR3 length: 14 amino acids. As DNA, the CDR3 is TGTGCCAGTTCCCCCACGAGCTCCTACAATGAGCAGTTCTTC. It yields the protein CASSPTSSYNEQFF. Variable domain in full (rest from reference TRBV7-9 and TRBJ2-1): DTGVSQNPRHKITKRGQNVTFRCDPISEHNRLYWYRQTLGQGPEFLTYFQNEAQLEKSRLLSDRFSAERPKGSFSTLEIQRTEQGDSAMYLCASSPTSSYNEQFFGPGTRLTVL.

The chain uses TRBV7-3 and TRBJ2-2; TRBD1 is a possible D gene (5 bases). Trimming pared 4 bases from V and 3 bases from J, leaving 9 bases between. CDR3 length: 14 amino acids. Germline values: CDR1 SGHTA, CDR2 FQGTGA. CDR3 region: CASSYFRDTGELFF. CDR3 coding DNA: TGTGCCAGCAGCTATTTCAGGGACACCGGGGAGCTGTTTTTT. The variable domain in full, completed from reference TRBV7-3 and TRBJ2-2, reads GAGVSQTPSNKVTEKGKYVELRCDPISGHTALYWYRQSLGQGPEFLIYFQGTGAADDSGLPNDRFFAVRPEGSVSTLKIQRTERGDSAVYLCASSYFRDTGELFFGEGSRLTVL.

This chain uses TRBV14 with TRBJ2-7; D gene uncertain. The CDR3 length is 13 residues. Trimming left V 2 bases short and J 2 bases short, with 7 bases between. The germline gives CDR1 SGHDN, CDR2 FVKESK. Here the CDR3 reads CASSQHIPYEQYF. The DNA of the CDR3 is TGTGCCAGCAGCCAACATATTCCCTACGAGCAGTACTTC.

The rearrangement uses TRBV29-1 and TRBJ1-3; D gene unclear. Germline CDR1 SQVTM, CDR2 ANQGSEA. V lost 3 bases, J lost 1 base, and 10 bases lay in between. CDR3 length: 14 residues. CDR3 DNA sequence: TGCAGCGTTGATGAATCAGGTTCTGGAAACACCATATATTTT. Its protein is CSVDESGSGNTIYF.

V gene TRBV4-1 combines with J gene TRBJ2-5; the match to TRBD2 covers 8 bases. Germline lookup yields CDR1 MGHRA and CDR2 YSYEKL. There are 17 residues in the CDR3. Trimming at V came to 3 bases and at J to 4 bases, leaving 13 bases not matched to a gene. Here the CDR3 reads CASSQASGSGSGETQYF. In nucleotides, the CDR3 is TGCGCCAGCAGCCAGGCATCGGGAAGCGGGAGTGGAGAGACCCAGTACTTC.

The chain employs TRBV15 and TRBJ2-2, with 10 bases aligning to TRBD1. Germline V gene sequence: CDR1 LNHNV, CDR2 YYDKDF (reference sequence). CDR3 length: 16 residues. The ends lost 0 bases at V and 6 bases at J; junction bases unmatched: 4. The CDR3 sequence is CATSRDRTGGAGELFF. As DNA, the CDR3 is TGTGCCACCAGCAGAGATAGGACAGGGGGGGCCGGGGAGCTGTTTTTT.

The CDR3 region is CATSRPGQGAHEQFF. Written as DNA, the CDR3 is TGTGCCACCAGCAGACCGGGACAGGGGGCTCATGAGCAGTTCTTC. This chain uses TRBV15 with TRBJ2-1; 12 bases match TRBD1. The V gene end was trimmed by 2 bases and the J gene end by 8 bases; junction bases not matched to a gene: 4. The CDR3 sequence is 15 residues long. Germline V CDR1 and CDR2: LNHNV, YYDKDF (reference sequence).

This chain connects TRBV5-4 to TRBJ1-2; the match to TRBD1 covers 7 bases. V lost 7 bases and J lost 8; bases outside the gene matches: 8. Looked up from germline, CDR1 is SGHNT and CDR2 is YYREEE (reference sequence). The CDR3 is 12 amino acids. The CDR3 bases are TGTGCCAGCCGCTGGGACAGCTGGGGCTACACCTTC. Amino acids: CASRWDSWGYTF.

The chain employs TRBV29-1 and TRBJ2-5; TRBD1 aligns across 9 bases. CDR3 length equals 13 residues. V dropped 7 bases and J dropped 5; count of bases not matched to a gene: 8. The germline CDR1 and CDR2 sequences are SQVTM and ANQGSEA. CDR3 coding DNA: TGCAGCGGAACAGGGGGCGGATGGGAGACCCAGTACTTC. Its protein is CSGTGGGWETQYF.

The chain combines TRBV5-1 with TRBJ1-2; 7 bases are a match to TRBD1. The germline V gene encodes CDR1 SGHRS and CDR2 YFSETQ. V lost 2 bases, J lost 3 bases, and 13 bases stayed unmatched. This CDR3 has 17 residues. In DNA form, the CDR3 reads TGCGCCAGCAGCTTAGGTTGGCGGCAGGGGGGAGACTATGGCTACACCTTC. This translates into CASSLGWRQGGDYGYTF.

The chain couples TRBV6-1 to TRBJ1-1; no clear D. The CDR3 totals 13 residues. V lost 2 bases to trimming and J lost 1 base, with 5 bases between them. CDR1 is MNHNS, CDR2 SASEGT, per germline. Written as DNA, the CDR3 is TGTGCCAGCAGTGAAACTCAGAACACTGAAGCTTTCTTT. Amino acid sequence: CASSETQNTEAFF.

The CDR3 spells CASSYSMSRMGSPLHF. Here the CDR3 DNA reads TGTGCCAGCAGTTACTCGATGAGCAGGATGGGTTCACCCCTCCACTTT. The gene calls are TRBV6-6 and TRBJ1-6, with D unclear. The CDR3 is made up of 16 amino acids. Germline V CDR1 and CDR2: MNHNY, SVGAGI (reference sequence). The V and J ends lost 0 bases and 9 bases respectively, with 15 bases between them.

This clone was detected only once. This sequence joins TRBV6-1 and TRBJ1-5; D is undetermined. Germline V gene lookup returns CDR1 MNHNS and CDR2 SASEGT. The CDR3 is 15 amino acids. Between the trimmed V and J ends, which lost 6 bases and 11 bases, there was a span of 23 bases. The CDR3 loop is CASSPTPGYSTSQHF. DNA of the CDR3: TGTGCCAGCAGCCCTACCCCGGGATACAGTACGTCCCAGCATTTT.

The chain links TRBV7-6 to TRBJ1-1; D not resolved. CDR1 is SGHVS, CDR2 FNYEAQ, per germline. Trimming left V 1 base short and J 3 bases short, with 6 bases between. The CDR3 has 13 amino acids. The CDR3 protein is CASSLGLYTEAFF. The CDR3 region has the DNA TGTGCCAGCAGCTTAGGACTCTACACTGAAGCTTTCTTT.

The CDR3 is CASSQIGQGVETQYF. The CDR3 nucleotides are TGCGCCAGCAGCCAAATAGGACAGGGGGTAGAGACCCAGTACTTC. This chain uses TRBV4-1 with TRBJ2-5; 10 nucleotides line up with TRBD1. There are 15 residues in the CDR3. The ends lost 2 bases at V and 4 bases at J; junction bases unmatched: 4. Germline lookup yields CDR1 MGHRA and CDR2 YSYEKL.

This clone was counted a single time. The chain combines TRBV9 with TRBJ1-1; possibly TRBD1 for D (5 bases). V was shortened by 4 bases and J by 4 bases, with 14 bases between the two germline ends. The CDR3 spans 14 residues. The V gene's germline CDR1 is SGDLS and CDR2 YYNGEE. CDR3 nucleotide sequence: TGTGCCAGCAGCCCAGCGGGGGTATTCACTGAAGCTTTCTTT. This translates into CASSPAGVFTEAFF.

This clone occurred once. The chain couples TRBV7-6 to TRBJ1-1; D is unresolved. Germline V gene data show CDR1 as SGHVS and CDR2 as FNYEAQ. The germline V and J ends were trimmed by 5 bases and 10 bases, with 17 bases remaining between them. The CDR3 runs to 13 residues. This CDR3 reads CASSLSEVARAFF. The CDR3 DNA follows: TGTGCCAGCAGCCTCAGCGAGGTGGCGCGAGCTTTCTTT.

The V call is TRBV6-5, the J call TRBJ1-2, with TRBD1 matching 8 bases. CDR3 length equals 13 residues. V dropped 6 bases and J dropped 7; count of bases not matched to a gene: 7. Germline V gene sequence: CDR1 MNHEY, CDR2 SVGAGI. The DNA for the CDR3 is TGTGCCAGCAGAGGAGCAGGGGGCGCTGGCTACACCTTC. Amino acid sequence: CASRGAGGAGYTF.

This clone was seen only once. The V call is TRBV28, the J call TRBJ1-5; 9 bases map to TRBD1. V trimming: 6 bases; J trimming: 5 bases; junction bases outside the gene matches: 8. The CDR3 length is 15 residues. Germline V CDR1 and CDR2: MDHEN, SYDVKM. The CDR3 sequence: CASSRPGQGHQPQHF. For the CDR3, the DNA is TGTGCCAGCAGCAGACCGGGACAGGGTCATCAGCCCCAGCATTTT.

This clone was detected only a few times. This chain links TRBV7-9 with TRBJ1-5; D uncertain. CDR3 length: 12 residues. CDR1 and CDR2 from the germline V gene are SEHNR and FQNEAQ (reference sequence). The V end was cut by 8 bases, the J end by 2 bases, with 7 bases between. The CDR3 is CASGGGNQPQHF. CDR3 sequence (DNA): TGTGCCAGCGGAGGAGGCAATCAGCCCCAGCATTTT.

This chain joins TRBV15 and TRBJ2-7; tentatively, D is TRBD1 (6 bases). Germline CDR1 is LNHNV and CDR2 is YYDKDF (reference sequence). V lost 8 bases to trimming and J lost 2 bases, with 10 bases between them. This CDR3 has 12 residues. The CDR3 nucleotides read TGTGCCACCTCGGGACAACCCTACGAGCAGTACTTC. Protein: CATSGQPYEQYF.

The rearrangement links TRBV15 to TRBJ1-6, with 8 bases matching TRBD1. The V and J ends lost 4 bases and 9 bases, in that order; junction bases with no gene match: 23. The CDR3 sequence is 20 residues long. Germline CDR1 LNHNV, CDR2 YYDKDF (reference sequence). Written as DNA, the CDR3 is TGTGCCACCAGCAATCCAAACCGGGACAGGAGGGTCCCTATAGGTTCACCCCTCCACTTT. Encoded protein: CATSNPNRDRRVPIGSPLHF.

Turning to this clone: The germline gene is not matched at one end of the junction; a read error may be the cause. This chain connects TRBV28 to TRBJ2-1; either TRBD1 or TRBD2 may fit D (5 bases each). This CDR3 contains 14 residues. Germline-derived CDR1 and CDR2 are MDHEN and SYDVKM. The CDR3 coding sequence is TGTGCCAGCAGCTTATCCGGGACCGCGAGAGAGCAGTTCTTC. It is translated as CASSLSGTAREQFF.